This is a list of T cell receptor beta chains from one sample in a study of radiotherapy plus CTLA-4 blockade in lung cancer. Repertoires were generated with immunoSEQ multiplex PCR, while TCRdb's copy carries only in-frame clones and drops some. The sample shows approximately 48,000 clones, roughly 86% of them seen only once. Sequenced material: peripheral blood, taken from a patient treated with radiotherapy plus ipilimumab. These receptors all come from a human donor with non-small cell lung cancer whose response to radiotherapy plus ipilimumab could not be evaluated. Each CDR3 is given with its conserved first and last residue. D genes are given only for firm matches. Rows may omit the clone size; those that give it use once, few, many or a size class.

j_call d_call v_call clone_size cdr3_length cdr3_nt cdr3_aa
TRBJ2-3 TRBD2 TRBV19 . 15 TGTGCCACCGCCTCACTAGCGGGAGTGTCAGATACGCAGTATTTT CATASLAGVSDTQYF
TRBJ1-4 . TRBV14 . 15 TGTGCCAGCAGCCAGACAAGCGGGACTAATGAAAAACTGTTTTTT CASSQTSGTNEKLFF
TRBJ2-1 TRBD2 TRBV18 . 14 TGTGCCAGCTCACCACCTAGCGGGAGAGGTGAGCAGTTCTTC CASSPPSGRGEQFF
TRBJ1-2 . TRBV6-1 . 11 TGTGCCAGCAGGAGATTCTATGGCTACACCTTC CASRRFYGYTF
TRBJ1-2 TRBD1 TRBV28 . 15 TGTGCCAGCAGTTTACCCGGACAGGGGAGTTCTGGCTACACCTTC CASSLPGQGSSGYTF
TRBJ2-7 TRBD1 TRBV6-5 . 14 TGTGCCAGCAGCCTAGGACAGGGAGGCTACGAGCAGTACTTC CASSLGQGGYEQYF
TRBJ1-5 . TRBV10-3 . 13 TGTGCCATCAGTGGTAGTAGCAATCAGCCCCAGCATTTT CAISGSSNQPQHF
TRBJ1-2 . TRBV18 . 13 TGTGCCAGCTCACAGGACACCACCTATGGCTACACCTTC CASSQDTTYGYTF
TRBJ2-7 TRBD2 TRBV10-3 . 14 TGTGCCATCAGTACTAGCGGGGCCTCCTACGAGCAGTACTTC CAISTSGASYEQYF
TRBJ1-4 . TRBV28 . 15 TGTGCCAGCAGTTTAGAAGGGGCCATGCGGGGAAAACTGTTTTTT CASSLEGAMRGKLFF
TRBJ2-1 . TRBV7-2 . 15 TGTGCCAGCAGCTTATCAAGCGGCTCCTACAATGAGCAGTTCTTC CASSLSSGSYNEQFF
TRBJ2-2 TRBD2 TRBV19 once 17 TGTGCCAGCACCCGCGATAGCGGGAGGTTGGACACCGGGGAGCTGTTTTTT CASTRDSGRLDTGELFF
TRBJ1-5 TRBD1 TRBV19 . 17 TGTGCCAGTAGTATCCCCCCCGCCGGGACAGACAATCAGCCCCAGCATTTT CASSIPPAGTDNQPQHF
TRBJ2-2 TRBD1 TRBV4-3 . 14 TGCGCCAGCAGCCCCTTGACAGGGACCGGGGAGCTGTTTTTT CASSPLTGTGELFF
TRBJ2-1 TRBD1 TRBV5-1 . 13 TGCGCCAGCAGCTTGCTGACAGGGCCAGATCAGTTCTTC CASSLLTGPDQFF
TRBJ2-7 . TRBV7-3 . 14 TGTGCCAGCAGCTTATTGCCCAGCTCCTACGAGCAGTACTTC CASSLLPSSYEQYF
TRBJ2-7 . TRBV28 . 11 TGTGCCAGCGCGGACAGCTACGAGCAGTACTTC CASADSYEQYF
TRBJ2-7 . TRBV4-2 . 14 TGTGCCAGCAGCGCCAGACAAAGCTCCTACGAGCAGTACTTC CASSARQSSYEQYF
TRBJ2-1 . TRBV7-2 . 15 TGTGCCAGCAGCTTAGGAGGGGGGGCTACAAATGAGCAGTTCTTC CASSLGGGATNEQFF
TRBJ1-5 TRBD1 TRBV9 . 13 TGTGCCAGCAGCGGACAGGGCGTCCAGCCCCAGCATTTT CASSGQGVQPQHF
TRBJ2-7 TRBD1 TRBV6-5 . 16 TGTGCCAGCAGTTACTCGATCGGGACAGGGCCCTACGAGCAGTACTTC CASSYSIGTGPYEQYF
TRBJ2-6 . TRBV28 . 18 TGTGCCAGCAGTTTAATTGGTTATAAGGGGTCTGGGGCCAACGTCCTGACTTTC CASSLIGYKGSGANVLTF
TRBJ2-1 TRBD2 TRBV5-1 . 17 TGCGCCAGCAGCTCCCCTCTGACTAGCGGGAGTACAAATGAGCAGTTCTTC CASSSPLTSGSTNEQFF
TRBJ2-1 TRBD2 TRBV18 . 15 TGTGCCAGCTCAGGTTCGTTAGCGGGAAGCAATGAGCAGTTCTTC CASSGSLAGSNEQFF